This T cell receptor (beta chain) was recorded in a study of blood T cells in healthy people across ages. This clonotype occurred a few times. The J segment lost 7 bases and the V segment lost 0 bases, leaving 12 bases of the junction unmatched. The length of the CDR3 is 16 residues. Germline loops: CDR1 SGHRS, CDR2 YFSETQ. A second PCR, run for roughly 7 to 12 cycles, used a sample-barcoded 5' primer plus a J-beta primer mix. Each of the samples gave a minimum of 2.5 million paired-end reads that contained CDR3. TCRdb reprocessed the 5' RACE reads with MiXCR, giving one entry per CDR3 protein. Of hundreds of thousands of distinct CDR3 sequences in the sample, approximately 26% were seen once. Another study also made use of these data, one on T cells of mothers and their children.

The chain uses TRBV5-1 and TRBJ2-5; 7 bases match TRBD2. The source of this sequence is a boy younger than 10 in good health. Sequencing was done on a sample of blood. Written as DNA, the CDR3 is TGCGCCAGCAGCTTGGCCGATTCAAGCGGGAAAGTGACCCAGTACTTC. It yields the protein CASSLADSSGKVTQYF.